This entry is about one T cell receptor beta chain. The antigen is unknown. Each of the donors was a healthy bone marrow donor. The CDR3 length is 18 residues. V lost 2 bases to trimming and J lost 5 bases; unmatched junction nucleotides: 16. Germline CDR1 reads SGHRS; CDR2 reads YFSETQ. These data originate in a study of cytomegalovirus exposure and HLA in healthy donors. Overall study context: Among some 400 genotyped donors, around 80% fell in the Caucasian-associated ancestry cluster.

Primers included in the PCR were 60 Vbeta and 13 Jbeta primers. Data came from immunoSEQ multiplex PCR; TCRdb stores just in-frame clones and leaves some out. The sample holds 110,000 to 150,000 clones, over 65% seen once. Study outcomes and limitations: TCR beta V- and J-gene trimming was later associated with a missense DCLRE1C variant. In a later analysis, at a false discovery rate of 0.05, under 20,000 TCR beta sequences were associated with HLA alleles.

This receptor was identified in a female donor in good health and CMV-seronegative. Source material: PBMCs. This chain links TRBV5-1 with TRBJ1-1, with 9 nucleotides matching TRBD1. The CDR3 bases are TGCGCCAGCAGCTTAACCCCGGGACAGGGCAAGGATTTGACTGAAGCTTTCTTT. Translating it yields CASSLTPGQGKDLTEAFF.